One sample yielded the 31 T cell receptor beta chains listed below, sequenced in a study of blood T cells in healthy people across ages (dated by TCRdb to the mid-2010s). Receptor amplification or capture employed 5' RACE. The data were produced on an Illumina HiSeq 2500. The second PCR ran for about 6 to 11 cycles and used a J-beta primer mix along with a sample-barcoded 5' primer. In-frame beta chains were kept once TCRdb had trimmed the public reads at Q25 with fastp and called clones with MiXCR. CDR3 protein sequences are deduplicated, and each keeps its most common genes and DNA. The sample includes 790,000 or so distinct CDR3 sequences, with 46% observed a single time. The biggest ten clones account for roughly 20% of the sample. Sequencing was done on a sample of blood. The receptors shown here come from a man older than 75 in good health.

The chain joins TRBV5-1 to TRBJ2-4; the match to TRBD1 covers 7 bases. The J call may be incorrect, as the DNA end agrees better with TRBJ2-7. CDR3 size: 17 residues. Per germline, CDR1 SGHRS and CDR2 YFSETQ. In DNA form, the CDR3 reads TGCGCCAGCAGATTCTCTTCCGGGACAGCGAGCTCCTACGAGCAGTACTTC. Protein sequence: CASRFSSGTASSYEQYF.

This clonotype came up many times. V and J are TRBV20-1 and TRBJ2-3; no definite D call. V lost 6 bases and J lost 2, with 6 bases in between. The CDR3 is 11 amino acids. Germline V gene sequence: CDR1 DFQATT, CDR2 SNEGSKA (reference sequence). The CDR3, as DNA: TGCAGTGCCCTATCCACAGATACGCAGTATTTT. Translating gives CSALSTDTQYF.

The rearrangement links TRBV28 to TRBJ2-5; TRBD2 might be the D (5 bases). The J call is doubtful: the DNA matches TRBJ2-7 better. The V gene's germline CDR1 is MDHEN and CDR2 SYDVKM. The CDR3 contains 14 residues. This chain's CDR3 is CASSPLGVIYEQYF. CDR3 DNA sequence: TGTGCCAGCAGTCCTCTCGGGGTAATCTACGAGCAGTACTTC.

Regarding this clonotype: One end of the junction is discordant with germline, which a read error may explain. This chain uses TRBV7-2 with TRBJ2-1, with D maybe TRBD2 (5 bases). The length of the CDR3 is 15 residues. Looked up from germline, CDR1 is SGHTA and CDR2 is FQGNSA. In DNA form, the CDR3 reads TGTGCCGGCAGCTCTTTACTAGGAGCCAAGGGTGAGCAGTTCTTC. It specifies CAGSSLLGAKGEQFF.

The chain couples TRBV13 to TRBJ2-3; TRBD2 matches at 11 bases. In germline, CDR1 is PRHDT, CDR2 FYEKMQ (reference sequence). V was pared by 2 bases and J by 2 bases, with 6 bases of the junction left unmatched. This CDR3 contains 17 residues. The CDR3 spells CASSLSLAGGLTDTQYF. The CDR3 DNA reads TGTGCCAGCAGCTTATCTCTAGCGGGAGGTCTCACAGATACGCAGTATTTT.

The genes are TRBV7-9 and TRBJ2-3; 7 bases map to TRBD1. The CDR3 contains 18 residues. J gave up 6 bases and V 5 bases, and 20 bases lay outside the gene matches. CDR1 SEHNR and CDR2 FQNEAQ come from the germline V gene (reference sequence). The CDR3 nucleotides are TGTGCCAGCAGCCCTGGACTCAGGGGGAGAGGAGGATTGGATACGCAGTATTTT. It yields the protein CASSPGLRGRGGLDTQYF.

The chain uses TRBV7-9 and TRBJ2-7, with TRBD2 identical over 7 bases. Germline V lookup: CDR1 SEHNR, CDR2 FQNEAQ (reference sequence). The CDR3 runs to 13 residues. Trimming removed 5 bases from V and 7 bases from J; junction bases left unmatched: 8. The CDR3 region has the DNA TGTGCCAGCAGCCCCCCCCGGGAGGATGAGCAGTACTTC. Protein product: CASSPPREDEQYF.

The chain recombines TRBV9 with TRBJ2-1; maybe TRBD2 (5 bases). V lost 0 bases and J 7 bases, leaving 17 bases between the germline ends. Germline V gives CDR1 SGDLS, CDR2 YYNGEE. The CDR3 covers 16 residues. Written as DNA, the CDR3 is TGTGCCAGCAGCGTAGTAGGTAGCGCCCTGGGAAATGAGCAGTTCTTC. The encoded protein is CASSVVGSALGNEQFF. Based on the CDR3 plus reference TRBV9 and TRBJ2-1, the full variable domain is DSGVTQTPKHLITATGQRVTLRCSPRSGDLSVYWYQQSLDQGLQFLIQYYNGEERAKGNILERFSAQQFPDLHSELNLSSLELGDSALYFCASSVVGSALGNEQFFGPGTRLTVL.

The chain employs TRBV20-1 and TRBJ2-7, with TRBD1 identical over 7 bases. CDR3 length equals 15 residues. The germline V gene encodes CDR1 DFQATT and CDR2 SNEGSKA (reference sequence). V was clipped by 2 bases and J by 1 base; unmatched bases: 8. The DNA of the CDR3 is TGCAGTGCTAGAAACGGACAGGAGGCATCCTACGAGCAGTACTTC. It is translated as CSARNGQEASYEQYF.

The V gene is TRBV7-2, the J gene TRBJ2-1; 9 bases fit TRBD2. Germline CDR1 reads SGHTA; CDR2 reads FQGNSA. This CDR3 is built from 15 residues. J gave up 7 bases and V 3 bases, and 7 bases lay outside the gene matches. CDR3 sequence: CASSFSGGGGNEQFF. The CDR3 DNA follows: TGTGCCAGCAGCTTTAGCGGGGGCGGTGGGAATGAGCAGTTCTTC.

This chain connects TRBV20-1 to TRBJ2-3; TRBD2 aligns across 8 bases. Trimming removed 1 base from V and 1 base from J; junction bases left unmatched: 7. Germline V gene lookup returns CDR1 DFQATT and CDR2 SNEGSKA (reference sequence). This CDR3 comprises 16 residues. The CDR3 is CSARVPGTRGTDTQYF. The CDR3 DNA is TGCAGTGCTAGAGTCCCCGGGACTAGGGGCACAGATACGCAGTATTTT.

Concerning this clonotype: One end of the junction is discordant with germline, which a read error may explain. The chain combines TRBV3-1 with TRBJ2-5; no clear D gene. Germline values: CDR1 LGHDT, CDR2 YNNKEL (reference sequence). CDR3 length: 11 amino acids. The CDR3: CASSNQETRYF. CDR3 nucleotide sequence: TGTGCCAGCAGCAACCAAGAGACCCGGTACTTC.

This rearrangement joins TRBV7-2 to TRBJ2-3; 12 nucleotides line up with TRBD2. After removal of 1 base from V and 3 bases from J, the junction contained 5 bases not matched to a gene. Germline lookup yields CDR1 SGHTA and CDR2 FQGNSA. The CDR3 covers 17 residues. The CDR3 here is CASSLGLAGGRTDTQYF. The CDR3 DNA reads TGTGCCAGCAGCTTAGGGCTAGCGGGAGGGAGGACAGATACGCAGTATTTT.

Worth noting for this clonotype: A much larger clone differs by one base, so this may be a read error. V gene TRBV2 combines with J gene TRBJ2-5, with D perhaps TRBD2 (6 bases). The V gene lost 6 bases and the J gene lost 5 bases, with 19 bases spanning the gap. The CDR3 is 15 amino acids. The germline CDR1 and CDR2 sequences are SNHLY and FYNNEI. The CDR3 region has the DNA TGTGCCAGCAGCGCCAGGGACGGGGGTGTGGAGACCCAGTACTTC. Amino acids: CASSARDGGVETQYF.

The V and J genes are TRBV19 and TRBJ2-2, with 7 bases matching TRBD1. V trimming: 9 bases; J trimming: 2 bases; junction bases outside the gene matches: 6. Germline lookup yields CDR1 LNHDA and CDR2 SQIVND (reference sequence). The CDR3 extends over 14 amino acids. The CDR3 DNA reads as TGTGCCAGCCTCCGGGACAGAAACACCGGGGAGCTGTTTTTT. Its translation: CASLRDRNTGELFF.

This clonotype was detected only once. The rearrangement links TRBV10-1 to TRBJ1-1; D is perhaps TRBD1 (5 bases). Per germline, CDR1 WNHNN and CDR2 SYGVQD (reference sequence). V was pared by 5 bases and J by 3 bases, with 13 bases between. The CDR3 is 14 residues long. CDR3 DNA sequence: TGCGCCAGCAGTCCCGGCAGGGACCACACTGAAGCTTTCTTT. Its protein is CASSPGRDHTEAFF.

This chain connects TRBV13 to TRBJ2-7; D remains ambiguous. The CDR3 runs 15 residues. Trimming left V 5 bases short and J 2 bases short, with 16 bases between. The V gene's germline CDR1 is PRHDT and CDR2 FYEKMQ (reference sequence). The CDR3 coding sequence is TGTGCCAGCAGCCGAGACACGGCCGGACCCTACGAGCAGTACTTC. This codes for CASSRDTAGPYEQYF.

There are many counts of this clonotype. The CDR3 sequence: CSASFRNNSPLHF. Here the CDR3 DNA reads TGCAGTGCTAGTTTCAGGAATAATTCACCCCTCCACTTT. The chain is built from TRBV20-1 and TRBJ1-6; D remains unclear. Trimming removed 3 bases from V and 5 bases from J, with 8 bases in between. The CDR3 sequence is 13 residues long. Germline V CDR1 and CDR2: DFQATT, SNEGSKA (reference sequence).

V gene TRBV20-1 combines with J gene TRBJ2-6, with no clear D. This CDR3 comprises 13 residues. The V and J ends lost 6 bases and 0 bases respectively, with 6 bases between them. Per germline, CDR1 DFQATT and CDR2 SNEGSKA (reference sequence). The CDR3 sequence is CSAPTSGANVLTF. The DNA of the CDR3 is TGCAGTGCCCCAACCTCTGGGGCCAACGTCCTGACTTTC.

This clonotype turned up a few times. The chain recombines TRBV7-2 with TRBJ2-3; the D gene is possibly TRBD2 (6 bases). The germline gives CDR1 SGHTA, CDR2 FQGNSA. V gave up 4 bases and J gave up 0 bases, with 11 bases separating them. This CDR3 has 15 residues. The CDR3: CASSSGTPSTDTQYF. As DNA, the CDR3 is TGTGCCAGCAGCTCCGGGACTCCTAGCACAGATACGCAGTATTTT.

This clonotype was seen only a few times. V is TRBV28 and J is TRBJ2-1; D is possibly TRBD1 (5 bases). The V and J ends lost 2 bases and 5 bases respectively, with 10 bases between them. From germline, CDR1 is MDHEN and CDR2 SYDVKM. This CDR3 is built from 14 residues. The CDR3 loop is CASSLRTPDNEQFF. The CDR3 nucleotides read TGTGCCAGCAGTTTAAGGACACCTGACAATGAGCAGTTCTTC.

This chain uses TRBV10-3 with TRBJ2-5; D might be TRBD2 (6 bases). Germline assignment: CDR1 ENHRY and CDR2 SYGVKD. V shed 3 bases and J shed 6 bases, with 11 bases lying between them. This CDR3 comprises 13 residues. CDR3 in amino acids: CAISDPGGKTQYF. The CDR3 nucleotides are TGTGCCATCAGTGACCCAGGAGGGAAGACCCAGTACTTC.

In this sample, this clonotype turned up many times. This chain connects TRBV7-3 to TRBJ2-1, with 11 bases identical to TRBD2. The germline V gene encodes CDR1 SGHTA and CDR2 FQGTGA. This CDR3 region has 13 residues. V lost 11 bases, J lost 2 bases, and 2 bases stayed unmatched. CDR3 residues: CASGLAAYNEQFF. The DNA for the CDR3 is TGTGCCTCGGGACTAGCGGCCTACAATGAGCAGTTCTTC.

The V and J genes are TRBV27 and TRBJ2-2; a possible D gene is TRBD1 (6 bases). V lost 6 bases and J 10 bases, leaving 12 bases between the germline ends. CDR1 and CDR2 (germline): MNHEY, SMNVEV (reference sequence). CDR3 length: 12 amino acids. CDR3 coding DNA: TGTGCCAGCAGCTACAGGGACGCGGAGCTGTTTTTT. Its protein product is CASSYRDAELFF.

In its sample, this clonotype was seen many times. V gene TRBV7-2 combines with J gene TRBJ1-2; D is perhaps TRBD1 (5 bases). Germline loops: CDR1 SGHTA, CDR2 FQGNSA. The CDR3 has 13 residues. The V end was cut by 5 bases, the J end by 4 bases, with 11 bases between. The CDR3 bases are TGTGCCAGCAGCCCGGACACTGGCTATGGCTACACCTTC. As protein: CASSPDTGYGYTF.

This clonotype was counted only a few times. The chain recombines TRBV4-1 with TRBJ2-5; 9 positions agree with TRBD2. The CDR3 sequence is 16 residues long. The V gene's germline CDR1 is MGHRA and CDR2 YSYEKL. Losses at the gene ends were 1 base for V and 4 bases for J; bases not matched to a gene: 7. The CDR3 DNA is TGCGCCAGCAGCCAAGGAGCAGCGGGGGGCGGAGAGACCCAGTACTTC. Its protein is CASSQGAAGGGETQYF.

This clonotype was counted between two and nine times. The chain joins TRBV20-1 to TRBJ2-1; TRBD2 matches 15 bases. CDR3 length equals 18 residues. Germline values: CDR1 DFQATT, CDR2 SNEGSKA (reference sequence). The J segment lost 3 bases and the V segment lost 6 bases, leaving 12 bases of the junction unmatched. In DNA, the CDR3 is TGCAGTGCAAAGGGACTAGCGGGGGGAGAAAAGGTCTACAATGAGCAGTTCTTC. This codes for CSAKGLAGGEKVYNEQFF.

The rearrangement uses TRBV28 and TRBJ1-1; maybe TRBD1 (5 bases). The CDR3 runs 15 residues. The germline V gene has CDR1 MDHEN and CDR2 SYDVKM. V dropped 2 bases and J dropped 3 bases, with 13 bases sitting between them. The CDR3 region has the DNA TGTGCCAGCAGTTTAATGGGGGTGAGGGACACTGAAGCTTTCTTT. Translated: CASSLMGVRDTEAFF.

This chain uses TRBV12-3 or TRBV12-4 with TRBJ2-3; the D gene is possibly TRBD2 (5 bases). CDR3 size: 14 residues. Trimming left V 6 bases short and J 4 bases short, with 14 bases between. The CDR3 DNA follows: TGTGCCAGCAGCCACAGAGTGCGGGCAGATACGCAGTATTTT. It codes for CASSHRVRADTQYF.

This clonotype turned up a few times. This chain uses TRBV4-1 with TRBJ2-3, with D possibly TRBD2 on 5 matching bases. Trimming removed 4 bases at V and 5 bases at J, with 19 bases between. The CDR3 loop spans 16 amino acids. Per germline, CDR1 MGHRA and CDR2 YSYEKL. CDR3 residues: CASSRLLLGEEDTQYF. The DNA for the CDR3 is TGCGCCAGCAGCCGGCTCCTACTAGGCGAGGAAGATACGCAGTATTTT.

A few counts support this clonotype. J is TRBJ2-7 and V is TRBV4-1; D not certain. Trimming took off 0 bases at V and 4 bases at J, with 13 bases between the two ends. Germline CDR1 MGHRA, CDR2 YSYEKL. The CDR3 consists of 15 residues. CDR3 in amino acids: CASSQDGSVGYEQYF. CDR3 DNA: TGCGCCAGCAGCCAAGACGGGTCCGTAGGGTACGAGCAGTACTTC.